This passage covers 25 T cell receptor beta chains from one sample sequenced in a study of blood T cell repertoires in COVID-19. This table comes from immunoSEQ multiplex PCR, and its TCRdb copy is limited to in-frame clones, with some not included. The table lists roughly 200,000 clones, 85% of them singletons, with 18% in the top ten. The specimen sequenced was PBMCs or T cells enriched from blood (not recorded which). Source of these receptors: a man in his forties or fifties who had recovered from COVID-19.

The V and J genes are TRBV24-1 and TRBJ2-4, with TRBD1 matching over 8 bases. The CDR3 has 14 amino acids. The trim removed 0 bases at V and 6 bases at J, leaving 0 bases unmatched. In germline, CDR1 is KGHDR, CDR2 SFDVKD. CDR3 in amino acids: CATSDLDRGNIQYF. The DNA of the CDR3 is TGTGCCACCAGTGATTTGGACAGGGGAAACATTCAGTACTTC.

The chain combines TRBV5-4 with TRBJ2-7, with 7 bases aligning to TRBD2. This CDR3 is built from 14 residues. Germline lookup yields CDR1 SGHNT and CDR2 YYREEE (reference sequence). After removal of 2 bases from V and 5 bases from J, the junction contained 7 bases not matched to a gene. The CDR3 DNA sequence: TGTGCCAGCAGCTTAGGACTAGTTTCGGACGAGCAGTACTTC. Protein sequence: CASSLGLVSDEQYF.

This clone was seen only once. V is TRBV19 and J is TRBJ2-6, with a weak D call TRBD2 (5 bases). Germline V gives CDR1 LNHDA, CDR2 SQIVND (reference sequence). V was pared by 2 bases and J by 0 bases, with 20 bases between. This CDR3 contains 20 residues. CDR3 nucleotides: TGTGCCAGTAGTATACACGGAGGATCGGCAGCCTTCTCTGGGGCCAACGTCCTGACTTTC. This codes for CASSIHGGSAAFSGANVLTF.

This clone came up once. The chain uses TRBV18 and TRBJ2-1, with TRBD2 matching over 13 bases. V was pared by 3 bases and J by 9 bases, with 8 bases of the junction left unmatched. The CDR3 sequence is 16 residues long. The germline V gene encodes CDR1 KGHSH and CDR2 LQKENI. In DNA, the CDR3 is TGTGCCAGCTCACCCCGGGAACTAGCGGGAGGGACTGAGCAGTTCTTC. Translated, it gives CASSPRELAGGTEQFF.

The chain combines TRBV2 with TRBJ2-7; TRBD1 is a possible D gene (5 bases). Germline lookup yields CDR1 SNHLY and CDR2 FYNNEI. V was cut by 6 bases and J by 0 bases, with 9 bases left in between. The CDR3 covers 13 residues. The CDR3 coding sequence is TGTGCCAGCAGAGACAGCAGCTCCTACGAGCAGTACTTC. Its translation is CASRDSSSYEQYF.

The chain joins TRBV5-1 to TRBJ1-4; D gene unclear. Trimming removed 0 bases at V and 5 bases at J, with 11 bases between. Germline V CDR1 and CDR2: SGHRS, YFSETQ. This CDR3 contains 15 residues. The CDR3 DNA reads TGCGCCAGCAGCTTGGCCGCAGAATTGAATGAAAAACTGTTTTTT. Its translation is CASSLAAELNEKLFF.

The sample holds one count of this clone. V usage is TRBV5-5 and J usage is TRBJ2-2; tentatively, D is TRBD1 (6 bases). Germline V gives CDR1 SGHKS, CDR2 YYEKEE (reference sequence). V lost 4 bases and J lost 1, with 11 bases in between. This CDR3 spans 15 amino acids. The CDR3 nucleotides read TGTGCCAGCAGCCAGGGACATGTGAACACCGGGGAGCTGTTTTTT. The encoded protein is CASSQGHVNTGELFF.

The chain has TRBV5-3 and TRBJ2-7; no reliable D call. TRBV5-3 is an ORF; its function is uncertain. V lost 4 bases and J lost 7, with 21 bases in between. The CDR3 is 15 residues long. CDR3 loop: CARSHLRIYLWEQYF. CDR3 coding DNA: TGTGCCAGAAGCCATCTCAGGATCTACCTCTGGGAGCAGTACTTC.

The table lists this clone with a few counts. The same CDR3 is also encoded by other DNA sequences in this sample. The rearrangement links TRBV18 to TRBJ1-3; a weak D match, TRBD1 (6 bases). CDR3 length equals 14 residues. Looked up from germline, CDR1 is KGHSH and CDR2 is LQKENI. V was cut by 6 bases and J by 2 bases, with 11 bases left in between. DNA for the CDR3: TGTGCCAGCTCCCTCGACAGGACTGGAAACACCATATATTTT. This encodes CASSLDRTGNTIYF. Combining the CDR3 with reference TRBV18 and TRBJ1-3 gives the whole variable domain NAGVMQNPRHLVRRRGQEARLRCSPMKGHSHVYWYRQLPEEGLKFMVYLQKENIIDESGMPKERFSAEFPKEGPSILRIQQVVRGDSAAYFCASSLDRTGNTIYFGEGSWLTVV.

This clone appeared once. The chain couples TRBV25-1 to TRBJ1-2, with a weak D call TRBD1 (5 bases). This CDR3 comprises 12 residues. Germline V lookup: CDR1 MGHDK, CDR2 SYGVNS. V was shortened by 0 bases and J by 8 bases, with 7 bases between the two germline ends. CDR3 nucleotides: TGTGCCAGCAGTGAATACAGGGAAGGCTACACCTTC. Amino acid sequence: CASSEYREGYTF.

The rearrangement uses TRBV7-9 and TRBJ2-6; 7 bases line up with TRBD1. J lost 4 bases, V lost 5 bases, and 8 bases had no gene match. The germline V gene encodes CDR1 SEHNR and CDR2 FQNEAQ (reference sequence). This CDR3 contains 16 residues. The CDR3 bases are TGTGCCAGCAGCCAGGACAGGCTGTCCGGGGCCAACGTCCTGACTTTC. This encodes CASSQDRLSGANVLTF.

A few counts support this clone. CDR3 in amino acids: CASSWTGVYEQYF. In nucleotides, the CDR3 is TGTGCCAGCAGCTGGACAGGGGTCTACGAGCAGTACTTC. This chain joins TRBV2 and TRBJ2-7; 9 bases map to TRBD1. Germline CDR1 SNHLY, CDR2 FYNNEI. The CDR3 covers 13 residues. Trimming at V came to 6 bases and at J to 3 bases, leaving 3 bases not matched to a gene.

This clone came up once. The V gene is TRBV7-2, the J gene TRBJ2-7; D gene uncertain. The CDR3 is 13 residues long. Trimming pared 2 bases from V and 3 bases from J, leaving 8 bases between. Germline V gene sequence: CDR1 SGHTA, CDR2 FQGNSA. CDR3 in amino acids: CASSLTQHYEQYF. The CDR3 DNA sequence: TGTGCCAGCAGCTTAACACAGCACTACGAGCAGTACTTC.

The chain links TRBV4-1 to TRBJ2-7; possibly TRBD2 for D (6 bases). The germline gives CDR1 MGHRA, CDR2 YSYEKL. The V and J ends lost 3 bases and 0 bases respectively, with 15 bases between them. This CDR3 comprises 16 residues. The CDR3 coding sequence is TGCGCCAGCAGCCAGGCTACGAGCGGGCGCTCCTACGAGCAGTACTTC. This codes for CASSQATSGRSYEQYF.

The chain is built from TRBV28 and TRBJ1-2; 12 nucleotides line up with TRBD1. Trimming removed 9 bases from V and 3 bases from J; junction bases left unmatched: 8. Germline V gives CDR1 MDHEN, CDR2 SYDVKM. This CDR3 contains 15 residues. The CDR3: CASLGTGGWDYGYTF. The CDR3 nucleotides read TGTGCCAGTCTTGGGACAGGGGGCTGGGACTATGGCTACACCTTC.

The chain couples TRBV28 to TRBJ2-7, with D possibly matching TRBD2 (5 bases). The CDR3 runs to 12 residues. V was shortened by 5 bases and J by 4 bases, with 9 bases between the two germline ends. Per germline, CDR1 MDHEN and CDR2 SYDVKM. The CDR3 sequence is CASSPPGYEQYF. The CDR3 DNA reads as TGTGCCAGCAGTCCTCCGGGGTACGAGCAGTACTTC.

This clone was detected once. The rearrangement links TRBV10-3 to TRBJ1-2; possibly TRBD1 for D (5 bases). V lost 2 bases and J 0 bases, leaving 10 bases between the germline ends. This CDR3 region has 15 residues. Germline V gives CDR1 ENHRY, CDR2 SYGVKD. CDR3: CAISEQGGANYGYTF. The CDR3 DNA reads TGTGCCATCAGTGAGCAGGGTGGGGCTAACTATGGCTACACCTTC.

The chain couples TRBV19 to TRBJ2-2, with D possibly being TRBD2 (6 bases). The CDR3 loop spans 15 amino acids. Trimming stripped 3 bases from V and 1 base from J, with 9 bases between. Germline V CDR1 and CDR2: LNHDA, SQIVND (reference sequence). CDR3 in DNA: TGTGCCAGTAGTATCTCTAGCGTGAACACCGGGGAGCTGTTTTTT. Encoded protein: CASSISSVNTGELFF.

The V and J genes are TRBV10-2 and TRBJ1-1; TRBD1 aligns across 7 bases. Germline CDR1 reads WSHSY; CDR2 reads SAAADI. The CDR3 is 15 amino acids. The J segment lost 5 bases and the V segment lost 6 bases, leaving 12 bases of the junction unmatched. The CDR3 spells CASSPTGLLGTEAFF. As DNA, the CDR3 is TGCGCCAGCAGCCCGACAGGGCTACTAGGGACTGAAGCTTTCTTT.

The CDR3: CASSVSGGRTNEKLFF. CDR3 nucleotides: TGTGCCAGCAGTGTATCGGGGGGGCGTACTAATGAAAAACTGTTTTTT. The genes are TRBV28 and TRBJ1-4; tentatively, D is TRBD1 (6 bases). Germline V CDR1 and CDR2: MDHEN, SYDVKM. There are 16 residues in the CDR3. V gave up 5 bases and J gave up 2 bases, with 15 bases separating them.

The V gene is TRBV11-3, the J gene TRBJ1-1; 8 nucleotides align to TRBD1. CDR3 length equals 16 residues. The germline V gene encodes CDR1 SGHNT and CDR2 YENEEA. V lost 0 bases to trimming and J lost 7 bases; unmatched junction nucleotides: 10. DNA of the CDR3: TGTGCCAGCAGCTTAGATGGGAGACAGGGGAAGGATGAAGCTTTCTTT. This translates into CASSLDGRQGKDEAFF. The whole variable domain, filled in from reference TRBV11-3 and TRBJ1-1, reads EAGVVQSPRYKIIEKKQPVAFWCNPISGHNTLYWYLQNLGQGPELLIRYENEEAVDDSQLPKDRFSAERLKGVDSTLKIQPAELGDSAVYLCASSLDGRQGKDEAFFGQGTRLTVV.

The chain has TRBV18 and TRBJ2-7, with D possibly being TRBD2 (6 bases). The CDR3 contains 14 residues. The V gene lost 5 bases and the J gene lost 2 bases, with 13 bases spanning the gap. Germline CDR1 reads KGHSH; CDR2 reads LQKENI. Here the CDR3 reads CASSTRDSAYEQYF. The CDR3, as DNA: TGTGCCAGCTCAACCCGGGACTCAGCCTACGAGCAGTACTTC.

The rearrangement links TRBV30 to TRBJ1-2; TRBD1 matches 7 bases. The CDR3 runs 12 residues. The J segment lost 8 bases and the V segment lost 8 bases, leaving 11 bases of the junction unmatched. Germline CDR1 is GTSNPN and CDR2 is SVGIG (reference sequence). The chain's CDR3 is CAAPDRAGGYTF. CDR3 nucleotides: TGTGCCGCGCCCGACAGGGCGGGAGGCTACACCTTC.

This clone was counted once. The gene calls are TRBV19 and TRBJ2-7; the match to TRBD2 covers 9 bases. The CDR3 has 15 residues. V was pared by 3 bases and J by 3 bases, with 6 bases of the junction left unmatched. In germline, CDR1 is LNHDA, CDR2 SQIVND (reference sequence). CDR3 in amino acids: CASSIWREGVYEQYF. The CDR3 coding sequence is TGTGCCAGTAGTATCTGGCGGGAGGGGGTCTACGAGCAGTACTTC.

This chain connects TRBV11-2 to TRBJ2-7, with 7 bases matching TRBD2. CDR3 length: 16 residues. After removal of 2 bases from V and 1 base from J, the junction contained 8 bases not matched to a gene. The germline CDR1 and CDR2 sequences are SGHAT and FQNNGV. The CDR3 coding sequence is TGTGCCAGCAGCTTATTCCACTTGGGGGGGTCCTACGAGCAGTACTTC. This encodes CASSLFHLGGSYEQYF.